This entry lists 22 T cell receptor beta chains sequenced from one sample in a study of OX40 agonist ivuxolimab in advanced cancers. Library preparation was by the immunoSEQ multiplex PCR assay. Sourced from immuneACCESS, this table was stored by TCRdb with only in-frame sequences that have V and J called. A share of the clones is absent; for the studies checked, an unresolved V gene accounts for under half, and the remainder has no known explanation. The sample records roughly 75,000 clones, 90% of which are singletons. Of the sample, 0.37% falls within the top ten clones. The specimen was CD4+ or CD8+ T cells sorted from blood, collected in a trial of the OX40 agonist ivuxolimab. These receptors originate from an adult with an advanced solid tumor such as melanoma, head and neck, liver or kidney cancer.

This chain's CDR3 is CASSEQGRLTNEKLFF. The CDR3 DNA is TGTGCCAGCAGTGAGCAGGGCAGGCTAACGAATGAAAAACTGTTTTTT. The rearrangement links TRBV6-1 to TRBJ1-4; weak D call: TRBD1 (5 bases). Deletions cut 3 bases from V and 5 bases from J, with 16 bases between. CDR1 MNHNS and CDR2 SASEGT come from the germline V gene. There are 16 residues in the CDR3.

V usage is TRBV7-2 and J usage is TRBJ2-7; 10 bases are shared with TRBD2. Trimming cost V 5 bases and J 2 bases; bases outside gene matches: 12. The CDR3 loop spans 17 amino acids. Germline-derived CDR1 and CDR2 are SGHTA and FQGNSA. The CDR3: CASSPRTSGNLAYEQYF. The DNA for the CDR3 is TGTGCCAGCAGCCCTCGGACTAGCGGAAACCTTGCCTACGAGCAGTACTTC.

This clone was counted between two and nine times. This rearrangement joins TRBV19 to TRBJ1-2; 7 positions agree with TRBD1. Germline lookup yields CDR1 LNHDA and CDR2 SQIVND (reference sequence). There are 15 residues in the CDR3. The V and J ends lost 4 bases and 2 bases, in that order; junction bases with no gene match: 7. The CDR3 DNA reads TGTGCCAGTAGTACCAACACACAGGGGAACTATGGCTACACCTTC. Protein: CASSTNTQGNYGYTF.

J is TRBJ1-2 and V is TRBV20-1; no firm D call. This CDR3 contains 11 residues. The germline V and J ends were trimmed by 4 bases and 8 bases, with 11 bases remaining between them. Germline V lookup: CDR1 DFQATT, CDR2 SNEGSKA (reference sequence). The CDR3 DNA reads TGCAGTGCTATTAGAGGGCCCGGCTACACCTTC. Translation: CSAIRGPGYTF.

The chain joins TRBV5-1 to TRBJ2-1, with 12 bases lining up with TRBD2. Germline loops: CDR1 SGHRS, CDR2 YFSETQ. The junction had 10 bases not matched to a gene; V was cut back by 2 bases and J by 7 bases. This CDR3 spans 17 amino acids. The CDR3 region is CASSLELAGGSNNEQFF. The CDR3 DNA reads TGCGCCAGCAGCTTAGAACTAGCGGGAGGATCGAATAATGAGCAGTTCTTC.

The J gene is TRBJ1-1, the V gene TRBV2; no definite D call. The CDR3 consists of 13 residues. Looked up from germline, CDR1 is SNHLY and CDR2 is FYNNEI. V shed 8 bases and J shed 3 bases, with 13 bases lying between them. In nucleotides, the CDR3 is TGTGCCAGCGATTTTGATGTAGACACTGAAGCTTTCTTT. The encoded protein is CASDFDVDTEAFF.

Comments on this clone: The junction differs from germline at one of its ends, possibly a read error. This rearrangement joins TRBV28 to TRBJ1-1; 8 bases agree with TRBD1. The CDR3 covers 13 residues. Germline CDR1 and CDR2: MDHEN and SYDVKM. The CDR3 nucleotides read TGTGCCAGCAGTTCAGGACAGGGCAATGAAGTTTTCTTT. Residues: CASSSGQGNEVFF.

This rearrangement joins TRBV5-4 to TRBJ2-3; D unclear. Germline V CDR1 and CDR2: SGHNT, YYREEE (reference sequence). V was trimmed by 0 bases and J by 2 bases, leaving 10 bases between them. The CDR3 loop spans 15 amino acids. CDR3 amino acids: CASSLEITSTDTQYF. The DNA of the CDR3 is TGTGCCAGCAGCTTGGAGATAACCTCCACAGATACGCAGTATTTT.

The chain uses TRBV2 and TRBJ1-5; TRBD1 might be the D (5 bases). Germline V CDR1 and CDR2: SNHLY, FYNNEI. This CDR3 is built from 15 residues. Trimming stripped 4 bases from V and 6 bases from J, with 16 bases between. The CDR3 loop reads CASSGGATGIQPQHF. As DNA, the CDR3 is TGTGCCAGCAGTGGAGGGGCCACAGGAATTCAGCCCCAGCATTTT.

The gene calls are TRBV6-1 and TRBJ1-4; unclear D gene. CDR3 size: 15 residues. Germline-derived CDR1 and CDR2 are MNHNS and SASEGT. The V end lost 1 base, the J end lost 8 bases, and 14 bases lay between the germline ends. CDR3 sequence: CASSEGRRAEEKLFF. In DNA, the CDR3 is TGTGCCAGCAGTGAAGGGCGCAGAGCGGAGGAAAAACTGTTTTTT.

The V call is TRBV4-2, the J call TRBJ1-2; the match to TRBD1 covers 9 bases. Germline loops: CDR1 LGHNA, CDR2 YNFKEQ. This CDR3 has 15 residues. Trimming at V came to 1 base and at J to 2 bases, leaving 2 bases not matched to a gene. The CDR3 nucleotides read TGTGCCAGCAGCCAAGGACAGGGGGAAAACTATGGCTACACCTTC. Translating it yields CASSQGQGENYGYTF.

J is TRBJ1-4 and V is TRBV5-1; 7 bases agree with TRBD1. The CDR3 consists of 16 residues. V lost 2 bases and J lost 7; bases outside the gene matches: 11. The germline V gene has CDR1 SGHRS and CDR2 YFSETQ. CDR3 residues: CASSLAGQVSSEKLFF. The CDR3 DNA follows: TGCGCCAGCAGCTTAGCCGGACAGGTGTCGAGTGAAAAACTGTTTTTT.

This clone was recorded only once. This chain uses TRBV30 with TRBJ2-2; maybe TRBD2 (6 bases). V was pared by 2 bases and J by 8 bases, with 6 bases between. The CDR3 consists of 11 residues. Germline lookup yields CDR1 GTSNPN and CDR2 SVGIG (reference sequence). The chain's CDR3 is CAWSRGGELFF. The DNA for the CDR3 is TGTGCCTGGAGTCGGGGGGGGGAGCTGTTTTTT.

The chain has TRBV28 and TRBJ1-1; D not resolved. Germline loops: CDR1 MDHEN, CDR2 SYDVKM. The CDR3 extends over 13 amino acids. Between the trimmed V and J ends, which lost 2 bases and 2 bases, there was a span of 6 bases. CDR3 bases: TGTGCCAGCAGTTTAACATCTAACACTGAAGCTTTCTTT. It yields the protein CASSLTSNTEAFF.

The rearrangement links TRBV7-2 to TRBJ1-1; unclear D gene. Trimming pared 3 bases from V and 3 bases from J, leaving 8 bases between. CDR1 is SGHTA, CDR2 FQGNSA, per germline. The CDR3 has 13 residues. The CDR3 sequence is CASSFGPDTEAFF. The CDR3 DNA reads as TGTGCCAGCAGCTTCGGACCCGACACTGAAGCTTTCTTT.

This chain uses TRBV2 with TRBJ1-1; D gene uncertain. The CDR3 has 13 amino acids. CDR1 SNHLY and CDR2 FYNNEI come from the germline V gene. V lost 10 bases to trimming and J lost 2 bases, with 14 bases between them. This chain's CDR3 is CATKGDINTEAFF. The CDR3 bases are TGTGCCACTAAGGGAGACATCAACACTGAAGCTTTCTTT.

This chain connects TRBV5-1 to TRBJ2-7, with 10 positions matching TRBD1. The germline CDR1 and CDR2 sequences are SGHRS and YFSETQ. V lost 0 bases, J lost 4 bases, and 7 bases stayed unmatched. This CDR3 has 16 residues. The DNA of the CDR3 is TGCGCCAGCAGCTTGGGGAGACAGGGGGCGGAGTACGAGCAGTACTTC. Translation: CASSLGRQGAEYEQYF.

This sequence joins TRBV9 and TRBJ2-1; D gene unclear. Germline-derived CDR1 and CDR2 are SGDLS and YYNGEE. The germline V and J ends were trimmed by 2 bases and 6 bases, with 12 bases remaining between them. The length of the CDR3 is 14 residues. CDR3 in amino acids: CASSVDGPSNEQFF. CDR3 coding DNA: TGTGCCAGCAGCGTGGACGGCCCCAGCAATGAGCAGTTCTTC.

This chain connects TRBV28 to TRBJ1-4; D not resolved. The CDR3 consists of 15 residues. Per the germline V gene, CDR1 is MDHEN and CDR2 is SYDVKM. V was shortened by 0 bases and J by 0 bases, with 5 bases between the two germline ends. CDR3 region: CASSLWGTTNEKLFF. The CDR3, as DNA: TGTGCCAGCAGTTTATGGGGGACAACTAATGAAAAACTGTTTTTT.

V gene TRBV5-8 combines with J gene TRBJ2-3, with D tentatively TRBD1 or TRBD2 (5 bases each). Germline lookup yields CDR1 SGHTS and CDR2 YDEGEE. Trimming took 0 bases from V and 5 from J, leaving 13 bases between them. The CDR3 has 15 amino acids. The CDR3 region is CASSLGQSRVDTQYF. DNA of the CDR3: TGTGCCAGCAGCTTGGGACAGTCGCGGGTAGATACGCAGTATTTT.

The chain has TRBV5-5 and TRBJ2-7; 13 nucleotides line up with TRBD2. The CDR3 is 16 residues long. Germline-derived CDR1 and CDR2 are SGHKS and YYEKEE (reference sequence). J gave up 4 bases and V 1 base, and 5 bases lay outside the gene matches. DNA of the CDR3: TGTGCCAGCAGCTTGACCGGGACTAGCGGGAAGTACGAGCAGTACTTC. Amino acids: CASSLTGTSGKYEQYF.

V is TRBV27 and J is TRBJ2-7; 9 nucleotides match TRBD1. V lost 4 bases to trimming and J lost 2 bases; unmatched junction nucleotides: 6. From germline, CDR1 is MNHEY and CDR2 SMNVEV (reference sequence). CDR3 length: 15 residues. CDR3 loop: CASSSTGTGTYEQYF. The DNA for the CDR3 is TGTGCCAGCAGTTCGACCGGGACAGGGACCTACGAGCAGTACTTC.